The 10 T cell receptor beta chains listed next were all sequenced from one sample in a study of early T cells in non-severe SARS-CoV-2 infection. In TCRdb, the 5' RACE reads were re-called with MiXCR into one record per CDR3 protein. Of roughly 93,000 distinct CDR3 sequences listed, approximately 10% are singletons. The sequenced sample consisted of whole blood. Source of these receptors: an adult who was a healthcare worker with PCR-confirmed SARS-CoV-2 infection or an uninfected control (not recorded which).

There are many counts of this clonotype. V usage is TRBV29-1 and J usage is TRBJ2-5; D may be TRBD2 (6 bases). The V and J ends lost 0 bases and 4 bases respectively, with 6 bases between them. Per the germline V gene, CDR1 is SQVTM and CDR2 is ANQGSEA. The length of the CDR3 is 12 residues. The CDR3 sequence: CSVEELAETQYF. The CDR3 DNA reads TGCAGCGTTGAAGAACTAGCAGAGACCCAGTACTTC.

This clonotype was seen more than once but under ten times. The CDR3 loop reads CASSLGVKAGDTDTQYF. CDR3 sequence (DNA): TGTGCCAGCAGTTTGGGGGTCAAAGCGGGGGACACAGATACGCAGTATTTT. The chain carries TRBV27 and TRBJ2-3; 8 nucleotides agree with TRBD2. This CDR3 is built from 17 residues. Germline V gene lookup returns CDR1 MNHEY and CDR2 SMNVEV (reference sequence). Germline trimming cut 3 bases from V and 2 bases from J; bases unmatched to any gene: 10.

This clonotype was detected a few times. The chain joins TRBV7-9 to TRBJ2-5, with 8 bases lining up with TRBD2. CDR1 is SEHNR and CDR2 is FQNEAQ in the germline V gene (reference sequence). There are 15 residues in the CDR3. Unmatched junction bases numbered 5, after V lost 1 base and J lost 4 bases. As DNA, the CDR3 is TGTGCCAGCAGCTTAGTCCCAGCGGGGGCAGAGACCCAGTACTTC. Translated, it gives CASSLVPAGAETQYF.

This clonotype has just a few counts. This sequence joins TRBV2 and TRBJ1-1; maybe TRBD1 (5 bases). In germline, CDR1 is SNHLY, CDR2 FYNNEI. Trimming pared 0 bases from V and 1 base from J, leaving 15 bases between. The CDR3 runs 17 residues. The CDR3 sequence: CASSEALQGEKNTEAFF. Here the CDR3 DNA reads TGTGCCAGCAGTGAAGCGCTTCAAGGGGAAAAGAACACTGAAGCTTTCTTT.

This clonotype was counted many times. The CDR3 sequence is CASSQGAVQETQYF. Here the CDR3 DNA reads TGTGCCAGCAGTCAAGGGGCAGTCCAAGAGACCCAGTACTTC. The rearrangement uses TRBV25-1 and TRBJ2-5, with D perhaps TRBD1 (5 bases). The CDR3 length is 14 residues. From germline, CDR1 is MGHDK and CDR2 SYGVNS. Between the trimmed V and J ends, which lost 5 bases and 1 base, there was a span of 11 bases.

This clonotype occurred a few times. The gene calls are TRBV5-1 and TRBJ1-3; weak D call: TRBD1 (5 bases). The germline V and J ends were trimmed by 0 bases and 4 bases, with 8 bases remaining between them. CDR1 and CDR2 (germline): SGHRS, YFSETQ. The CDR3 spans 14 residues. The CDR3 sequence is CASSLAGAGNTIYF. The CDR3 coding sequence is TGCGCCAGCAGCTTGGCTGGGGCCGGAAACACCATATATTTT.

The gene calls are TRBV20-1 and TRBJ2-7; no reliable D call. This CDR3 is built from 11 residues. V shed 3 bases and J shed 4 bases, with 7 bases lying between them. Germline CDR1 and CDR2: DFQATT and SNEGSKA (reference sequence). The chain's CDR3 is CSARTQYEQYF. The CDR3 nucleotides are TGCAGTGCTAGGACCCAGTACGAGCAGTACTTC.

There are a few counts of this clonotype. The J gene is TRBJ1-5, the V gene TRBV3-1, with D possibly being TRBD1 (6 bases). The CDR3 is 14 amino acids. V lost 0 bases and J 6 bases, leaving 9 bases between the germline ends. The germline gives CDR1 LGHDT, CDR2 YNNKEL (reference sequence). The CDR3 DNA is TGTGCCAGCAGCCAAGATTTAGGGGGTCAGCCCCAGCATTTT. This sequence encodes CASSQDLGGQPQHF.

This clonotype was observed many times. J is TRBJ1-1 and V is TRBV5-1; D might be TRBD1 (6 bases). The CDR3 runs to 14 residues. Trimming cost V 4 bases and J 3 bases, with 13 bases left between them. Germline values: CDR1 SGHRS, CDR2 YFSETQ. In nucleotides, the CDR3 is TGCGCCAGCAGCGTACAGGGAAGCGACACTGAAGCTTTCTTT. Residues: CASSVQGSDTEAFF.

This clonotype appeared a few times. CDR3 DNA: TGTGCCAGCAGGGCCGGAGCAACTAATGAAAAACTGTTTTTT. Its translation is CASRAGATNEKLFF. The chain combines TRBV6-1 with TRBJ1-4, with D unclear. The CDR3 has 14 residues. V was shortened by 6 bases and J by 0 bases, with 8 bases between the two germline ends. Germline lookup yields CDR1 MNHNS and CDR2 SASEGT.